The clone carrying this T cell receptor beta chain was recorded only once. Its antigen is currently unknown. The sample is drawn from a study of cytomegalovirus exposure and HLA in healthy donors. There are 14 residues in the CDR3. V was shortened by 5 bases and J by 7 bases, with 18 bases between the two germline ends. Looked up from germline, CDR1 is SGDLS and CDR2 is YYNGEE. Researchers ran the PCR with 60 Vbeta and 13 Jbeta primers. Sequencing used immunoSEQ multiplex PCR; TCRdb keeps in-frame clones, though not all of them. This table has around 130,000 clones, 65% to 80% appearing once. Broader study findings: A few of the chains that were CMV-associated were confirmed in vitro to be specific for CMV antigens. Previous analysis showed most TCR beta V segments were productive about 90% or about 30% of the time. When presence/absence was analysed, sequencing depth was taken to be roughly uniform across donors.

This TCR came from a middle-aged woman in good health and CMV-seronegative. The rearrangement uses TRBV9 and TRBJ2-5, with unresolved D. What was sequenced was PBMCs. CDR3 in amino acids: CASSPEGLPGTQYF. The CDR3 bases are TGTGCCAGCAGTCCCGAAGGCCTTCCGGGGACCCAGTACTTC.